This T cell receptor (beta chain) is from a study of vaccination and CD4 T cells after COVID-19. TCRdb reprocessed the PCR reads via MiXCR and lists one record per CDR3 protein. Of about 20,000 distinct CDR3 sequences listed, roughly 50% are singletons. There are 14 residues in the CDR3. V lost 2 bases, J lost 4 bases, and 12 bases lay in between. Germline CDR1 is SGHVS and CDR2 is FQNEAQ. This clonotype was picked up a small number of times. V gene TRBV7-8 combines with J gene TRBJ2-7; D is uncertain. The sequence derives from a human donor who had recovered from COVID-19. This material consisted of CD4+ T cells from blood, taken before SARS-CoV-2 vaccination. This CDR3 reads CASSLLSLPYEQYF. The CDR3 DNA sequence: TGTGCCAGCAGCTTACTTAGCTTGCCATACGAGCAGTACTTC. Using reference TRBV7-8 and TRBJ2-7 for the parts outside the CDR3, the full variable domain is GAGVSQSPRYKVAKRGQDVALRCDPISGHVSLFWYQQALGQGPEFLTYFQNEAQLDKSGLPSDRFFAERPEGSVSTLKIQRTQQEDSAVYLCASSLLSLPYEQYFGPGTRLTVT.